One and the same sample provided the 6 T cell receptor beta chains below, sequenced in a study of cytomegalovirus exposure and HLA in healthy donors. The PCR had 60 Vbeta and 13 Jbeta primers. Assay used: immunoSEQ multiplex PCR; TCRdb lists only in-frame clones, some missing. The sample includes under 200,000 clones, 68% of them seen just once. The sample consisted of PBMCs. The source is a woman in her thirties or forties in good health and CMV-seropositive.

The chain joins TRBV5-4 to TRBJ2-7; a weak D match, TRBD2 (6 bases). The CDR3 has 13 amino acids. V lost 5 bases to trimming and J lost 7 bases, with 16 bases between them. The V gene's germline CDR1 is SGHNT and CDR2 YYREEE (reference sequence). CDR3 nucleotides: TGTGCCAGCAGTCTCCAACTGGCGGGGGAGCAGTACTTC. The encoded protein is CASSLQLAGEQYF.

The chain employs TRBV7-2 and TRBJ2-7; 9 bases fit TRBD1. Trimming removed 5 bases from V and 6 bases from J; junction bases left unmatched: 8. CDR3 length equals 14 residues. From germline, CDR1 is SGHTA and CDR2 FQGNSA. CDR3 nucleotides: TGTGCCAGCAGCATACAACAGGGGGCGACCGAGCAGTACTTC. It codes for CASSIQQGATEQYF.

This chain joins TRBV6-7 and TRBJ1-2; no firm D call. TRBV6-7 is an ORF for which the function is uncertain. This CDR3 is 19 amino acids long. V lost 6 bases and J 1 base, leaving 27 bases between the germline ends. The CDR3 loop is CASSQYYGRGVAFNYGYTF. CDR3 bases: TGTGCCAGCAGCCAATACTATGGACGGGGAGTCGCTTTTAACTATGGCTACACCTTC.

This clone has a handful of counts. The chain links TRBV6-5 to TRBJ1-1; 7 nucleotides align to TRBD1. CDR3 length equals 14 residues. CDR1 is MNHEY and CDR2 is SVGAGI in the germline V gene. Losses at the gene ends were 6 bases for V and 1 base for J; bases not matched to a gene: 5. In DNA, the CDR3 is TGTGCCAGCAGCGAAGACAGGGAGAACACTGAAGCTTTCTTT. This translates into CASSEDRENTEAFF.

The J gene is TRBJ1-2, the V gene TRBV20-1, with unresolved D. The V end was cut by 6 bases, the J end by 0 bases, with 5 bases between. In germline, CDR1 is DFQATT, CDR2 SNEGSKA (reference sequence). The CDR3 is 11 residues long. The CDR3 loop is CSASANYGYTF. CDR3 DNA: TGCAGTGCCTCAGCTAACTATGGCTACACCTTC.

Regarding this clone: Sequence at one end of the junction differs from germline and may be a read error. The J gene is TRBJ2-7, the V gene TRBV11-3; D gene ambiguous. This CDR3 has 12 amino acids. Germline CDR1 SGHNT, CDR2 YENEEA. The chain's CDR3 is CASGADSSEQYF. As DNA, the CDR3 is TGTGCCAGCGGAGCTGACTCCTCCGAGCAGTACTTC.